These T cell receptor beta chains were read from a single sample in a study of T cell clones after liver transplantation. Data came from immunoSEQ multiplex PCR; TCRdb stores just in-frame clones and leaves some out. The sample has about 51,000 clones, approximately 87% seen once; the top ten hold about 15%. The source material was CD8+ T cells from blood, sampled 12 months after liver transplant. These receptors all come from a human patient who received a liver transplant. Some T cells may possibly be graft donor cells. CDR3s leave out the opening cysteine and the closing phenylalanine or tryptophan. The D gene is left open where the match is weak.

V gene,D gene,J gene,CDR3 protein
TRBV20-1,-,TRBJ2-3,SARPDTQY
TRBV27,-,TRBJ2-3,ASSLLGGITDTQY
TRBV29-1,-,TRBJ2-7,SVQGSPYEQY
TRBV4-3,-,TRBJ1-1,ASSQDSGRGTEAF
TRBV5-5,-,TRBJ2-2,ASSTRTDVGELF
TRBV7-3,-,TRBJ1-1,ASSPHISIRSPTEAF
TRBV7-2,-,TRBJ2-7,ASSLGVDASFYEQY
TRBV5-1,TRBD2,TRBJ2-3,ASSLAGLAGAYSTDTQY
TRBV27,-,TRBJ1-1,ASRPTGNTEAF
TRBV7-7,-,TRBJ2-5,ASSLEGPPGETQY
TRBV27,-,TRBJ1-2,ASSLNGFYGYT
TRBV27,TRBD2,TRBJ2-7,ASSPRGDEQY
TRBV7-9,TRBD2,TRBJ2-7,ASSHPPGLAAYEQY
TRBV29-1,TRBD2,TRBJ2-1,SVAPGGSGNEQF
TRBV9,-,TRBJ2-7,ASSVDGAPREQY
TRBV5-4,-,TRBJ2-7,ASSVDLSVTYEQY
TRBV27,-,TRBJ1-3,ASTTGRRHYGNTIY
TRBV18,-,TRBJ1-1,ASSPPTPNTEAF
TRBV29-1,-,TRBJ1-3,SVEDDRLGSGNTIY
TRBV11-2,-,TRBJ2-2,ASSLFSGNTGELF
TRBV10-2,-,TRBJ2-7,ASSEGISYEQY
TRBV19,TRBD1,TRBJ1-5,ASSTRQGLRSNQPQH
TRBV30,-,TRBJ1-3,AWKRSGNTIY
TRBV30,TRBD2,TRBJ2-3,AWGGLASTTDTQY
TRBV7-6,-,TRBJ2-1,ASSPFGDEQF
TRBV5-1,TRBD1,TRBJ1-1,ASSVDRANTEAF
TRBV2,-,TRBJ1-1,ASKYVLNTEAF